The 29 T cell receptor beta chains below all came from one sample that was sequenced in a study of cytomegalovirus exposure and HLA in healthy donors. With 60 Vbeta and 13 Jbeta primers, the PCR was carried out. Using immunoSEQ multiplex PCR, the repertoire was profiled, and TCRdb retains in-frame clones only, with some absent. The table has 70,000 to 100,000 clones, less than 80% seen once. The sample comprised PBMCs. The receptors shown here come from a woman in her fifties or sixties in good health and CMV-seropositive.

The chain combines TRBV4-1 with TRBJ2-3; D might be TRBD2 (6 bases). Trimming shortened V by 4 bases and J by 1 base, and 12 bases separated the two germline ends. Looked up from germline, CDR1 is MGHRA and CDR2 is YSYEKL. CDR3 length: 15 amino acids. The CDR3 DNA follows: TGCGCCAGCAGCCGAGGGGCTAGCGGCACAGATACGCAGTATTTT. Translation: CASSRGASGTDTQYF.

The rearrangement links TRBV7-9 to TRBJ2-1; 7 nucleotides line up with TRBD2. V trimming: 4 bases; J trimming: 4 bases; junction bases outside the gene matches: 10. The CDR3 spans 16 residues. The V gene's germline CDR1 is SEHNR and CDR2 FQNEAQ (reference sequence). The CDR3 is CASSSPSGGNYNEQFF. The DNA of the CDR3 is TGTGCCAGCAGCTCCCCTTCCGGGGGGAATTACAATGAGCAGTTCTTC.

The chain's CDR3 is CASSGPTNEKLFF. DNA for the CDR3: TGTGCCAGTTCGGGTCCAACTAATGAAAAACTGTTTTTT. The gene calls are TRBV7-9 and TRBJ1-4; D call uncertain. In germline, CDR1 is SEHNR, CDR2 FQNEAQ (reference sequence). The length of the CDR3 is 13 residues. Deletions cut 9 bases from V and 0 bases from J, with 8 bases between.

The chain combines TRBV5-5 with TRBJ2-4; TRBD2 agrees at 8 bases. CDR3 length: 16 amino acids. CDR1 is SGHKS, CDR2 YYEKEE, per germline (reference sequence). The V gene end was trimmed by 0 bases and the J gene end by 5 bases; junction bases not matched to a gene: 7. The CDR3 loop is CASSLDGGGLQNIQYF. CDR3 coding DNA: TGTGCCAGCAGCTTGGACGGGGGGGGCCTCCAAAACATTCAGTACTTC.

The V and J genes are TRBV4-1 and TRBJ1-1; D may be TRBD1 (5 bases). This CDR3 region has 19 residues. CDR1 MGHRA and CDR2 YSYEKL come from the germline V gene. Trimming pared 1 base from V and 1 base from J, leaving 22 bases between. CDR3 protein: CASSQGLGRVTKKNTEAFF. CDR3 in DNA: TGCGCCAGCAGCCAAGGTCTGGGCAGGGTCACTAAAAAGAACACTGAAGCTTTCTTT.

V gene TRBV18 combines with J gene TRBJ2-1; TRBD2 agrees at 8 bases. This CDR3 has 16 amino acids. Looked up from germline, CDR1 is KGHSH and CDR2 is LQKENI. Trimming cost V 0 bases and J 9 bases; bases outside gene matches: 10. The CDR3 nucleotides read TGTGCCAGCTCACCACCTGCGGGGGGCGGAAGTAGTGAGCAGTTCTTC. It encodes CASSPPAGGGSSEQFF.

The chain is built from TRBV7-3 and TRBJ1-1; D perhaps matches TRBD1 (6 bases). CDR3 length: 15 amino acids. Germline CDR1 reads SGHTA; CDR2 reads FQGTGA. The germline V and J ends were trimmed by 5 bases and 3 bases, with 16 bases remaining between them. CDR3 residues: CASSPGGARDTEAFF. As DNA, the CDR3 is TGTGCCAGCAGCCCTGGGGGGGCGAGAGACACTGAAGCTTTCTTT.

This clone appeared a few times. The genes are TRBV5-1 and TRBJ1-2; D unresolved. The CDR3 spans 16 residues. V was pared by 0 bases and J by 5 bases, with 17 bases between. Germline V gene sequence: CDR1 SGHRS, CDR2 YFSETQ. CDR3 amino acids: CASSLVPPPAEYGYTF. CDR3 DNA sequence: TGCGCCAGCAGCTTGGTGCCGCCGCCTGCCGAGTATGGCTACACCTTC.

This chain joins TRBV27 and TRBJ2-3; the D gene is possibly TRBD1 (5 bases). This CDR3 is 13 amino acids long. CDR1 and CDR2 from the germline V gene are MNHEY and SMNVEV (reference sequence). The V end was cut by 2 bases, the J end by 4 bases, with 7 bases between. The DNA for the CDR3 is TGTGCCAGCAGTTTAGGCAGGGCAGATACGCAGTATTTT. Its translation: CASSLGRADTQYF.

A remark on this clone: This is likely a read error, given that the CDR3 carries no conserved phenylalanine or tryptophan at its end. The chain recombines TRBV19 with TRBJ1-6; a weak D match, TRBD1 (6 bases). The V end lost 5 bases, the J end lost 8 bases, and 16 bases lay between the germline ends. This CDR3 has 15 amino acids. Looked up from germline, CDR1 is LNHDA and CDR2 is SQIVND (reference sequence). CDR3 coding DNA: TGTGCCAGTAGTGCCTTGGGGGGGCAGGATTCACCCCTCCACCTT. The encoded protein is CASSALGGQDSPLHL.

V gene TRBV7-9 combines with J gene TRBJ2-2, with 7 bases matching TRBD1. The CDR3 runs 16 residues. The V gene's germline CDR1 is SEHNR and CDR2 FQNEAQ (reference sequence). J was trimmed by 5 bases and V by 4 bases; bases with no gene match: 10. The CDR3, as DNA: TGTGCCAGCAGCTCTACGGGACAGCCTGGGACCGGGGAGCTGTTTTTT. This gives the protein CASSSTGQPGTGELFF.

The V call is TRBV28, the J call TRBJ1-5; D may be TRBD1 (5 bases). Trimming removed 7 bases at V and 11 bases at J, with 18 bases between. Germline V lookup: CDR1 MDHEN, CDR2 SYDVKM. The CDR3 is 13 residues long. The CDR3 DNA reads TGTGCCAGCACCCCAGGAGGGGCTATGGCCCAGCATTTT. Protein product: CASTPGGAMAQHF.

The CDR3 reads CASSSGQGREKLFF. In nucleotides, the CDR3 is TGTGCCAGCAGTTCGGGACAGGGACGGGAAAAACTGTTTTTT. V and J are TRBV6-5 and TRBJ1-4; 9 bases align to TRBD1. The germline V gene has CDR1 MNHEY and CDR2 SVGAGI. The J segment lost 8 bases and the V segment lost 4 bases, leaving 5 bases of the junction unmatched. The CDR3 runs to 14 residues.

In its sample, this clone was seen a few times. V and J are TRBV6-6 and TRBJ1-5, with 9 positions matching TRBD1. The CDR3 is made up of 16 amino acids. Germline CDR1 and CDR2: MNHNY and SVGAGI (reference sequence). Trimming removed 6 bases from V and 0 bases from J; junction bases left unmatched: 6. The CDR3 loop reads CASRGTGSYSNQPQHF. The CDR3 region has the DNA TGTGCCAGCAGAGGGACAGGGTCCTATAGCAATCAGCCCCAGCATTTT.

This clone was observed a few times. The chain couples TRBV18 to TRBJ2-2; 7 nucleotides line up with TRBD1. The CDR3 runs 16 residues. Looked up from germline, CDR1 is KGHSH and CDR2 is LQKENI. With 1 base clipped from V and 2 bases from J, the junction kept 4 bases outside the gene matches. In DNA form, the CDR3 reads TGTGCCAGCTCACCACGGGACAGCCTTAACACCGGGGAGCTGTTTTTT. Translation gives CASSPRDSLNTGELFF.

This chain connects TRBV10-1 to TRBJ2-2, with TRBD2 matching over 9 bases. The junction had 10 bases not matched to a gene; V was cut back by 10 bases and J by 7 bases. This CDR3 has 14 amino acids. Looked up from germline, CDR1 is WNHNN and CDR2 is SYGVQD (reference sequence). CDR3 sequence reads: CATAPGLAGGELFF. DNA for the CDR3: TGCGCCACCGCACCGGGACTAGCCGGCGGGGAGCTGTTTTTT.

This chain joins TRBV11-1 and TRBJ2-3, with D tentatively TRBD2 (7 bases). V was clipped by 4 bases and J by 0 bases, with 14 bases between them. The CDR3 is 16 residues long. Per germline, CDR1 SGHAT and CDR2 FQDESV (reference sequence). CDR3 amino acids: CASSSRGGTSTDTQYF. Here the CDR3 DNA reads TGTGCCAGCAGCTCGAGGGGGGGGACTAGCACAGATACGCAGTATTTT.

The table lists this clone with a few counts. V and J are TRBV2 and TRBJ2-6; 11 bases fit TRBD1. J was trimmed by 0 bases and V by 8 bases; bases with no gene match: 12. CDR1 and CDR2 (germline): SNHLY, FYNNEI. There are 19 residues in the CDR3. The CDR3 nucleotides read TGTGCCAGCTTAAAAAAGGCGGACAGGGGGCTCTCTGGGGCCAACGTCCTGACTTTC. This encodes CASLKKADRGLSGANVLTF.

The J gene is TRBJ1-1, the V gene TRBV29-1; 7 bases map to TRBD1. V lost 2 bases and J lost 0; bases outside the gene matches: 3. Per the germline V gene, CDR1 is SQVTM and CDR2 is ANQGSEA. This CDR3 is built from 14 residues. The chain's CDR3 is CSVEKGAMNTEAFF. In DNA form, the CDR3 reads TGCAGCGTTGAAAAGGGGGCCATGAACACTGAAGCTTTCTTT.

The chain has TRBV5-4 and TRBJ2-1; the D gene is possibly TRBD2 (5 bases). The CDR3 loop spans 16 amino acids. Germline V gene data show CDR1 as SGHNT and CDR2 as YYREEE (reference sequence). Trimming removed 6 bases at V and 0 bases at J, with 16 bases between. The CDR3 sequence: CASTMDWSSSYNEQFF. CDR3 bases: TGTGCCAGCACCATGGACTGGTCGAGCTCCTACAATGAGCAGTTCTTC.

This chain joins TRBV7-9 and TRBJ2-3; weak D call: TRBD2 (6 bases). V was clipped by 7 bases and J by 2 bases, with 16 bases between them. Germline loops: CDR1 SEHNR, CDR2 FQNEAQ (reference sequence). This CDR3 comprises 15 residues. CDR3 DNA: TGTGCCAGCACCCTCCGGTTAGCGGACACAGATACGCAGTATTTT. Its protein product is CASTLRLADTDTQYF. Together with reference TRBV7-9 and TRBJ2-3, the CDR3 gives the full variable domain: DTGVSQNPRHKITKRGQNVTFRCDPISEHNRLYWYRQTLGQGPEFLTYFQNEAQLEKSRLLSDRFSAERPKGSFSTLEIQRTEQGDSAMYLCASTLRLADTDTQYFGPGTRLTVL.

V is TRBV2 and J is TRBJ1-5; no reliable D call. The length of the CDR3 is 13 residues. The V end was cut by 7 bases, the J end by 3 bases, with 10 bases between. Germline V gene sequence: CDR1 SNHLY, CDR2 FYNNEI. In DNA, the CDR3 is TGTGCCAGCACCCCGTCTTCCAATCAGCCCCAGCATTTT. Its translation is CASTPSSNQPQHF.

This clone has a single count. V usage is TRBV5-5 and J usage is TRBJ2-7; perhaps TRBD1 as D (5 bases). CDR1 is SGHKS and CDR2 is YYEKEE in the germline V gene (reference sequence). With 0 bases removed from V and 4 bases from J, the gap between germline ends came to 17 bases. The CDR3 totals 16 residues. The CDR3 DNA sequence: TGTGCCAGCAGCTTGGGGCTCAGGGTCTCGGCTTACGAGCAGTACTTC. Its translation: CASSLGLRVSAYEQYF.

This clone came up a few times. CDR3 loop: CSVDRGMNTEAFF. CDR3 DNA: TGCAGCGTCGACAGGGGCATGAACACTGAAGCTTTCTTT. The rearrangement links TRBV29-1 to TRBJ1-1, with TRBD1 matching over 8 bases. Germline V lookup: CDR1 SQVTM, CDR2 ANQGSEA. V lost 6 bases to trimming and J lost 0 bases; unmatched junction nucleotides: 3. This CDR3 has 13 amino acids.

The chain links TRBV6-1 to TRBJ2-3, with 10 positions matching TRBD2. There are 18 residues in the CDR3. CDR1 MNHNS and CDR2 SASEGT come from the germline V gene. Trimming cost V 0 bases and J 4 bases; bases outside gene matches: 10. CDR3 coding DNA: TGTGCCAGCAGTGAAGCGGTCGGAGCGGGGGGGTTGGCAGATACGCAGTATTTT. Translation gives CASSEAVGAGGLADTQYF.

This clone was observed a handful of times. The chain carries TRBV5-1 and TRBJ2-7; possibly TRBD1 for D (6 bases). Trimming took 4 bases from V and 5 from J, leaving 16 bases between them. CDR1 and CDR2 (germline): SGHRS, YFSETQ. CDR3 size: 14 residues. CDR3 in DNA: TGCGCCAGCAGCCCCGAGGCAGGGGTTGACGAGCAGTACTTC. Its translation: CASSPEAGVDEQYF.

This clone occurred a few times. V gene TRBV28 combines with J gene TRBJ1-5; TRBD1 agrees at 8 bases. V lost 5 bases and J lost 5; bases outside the gene matches: 8. Germline loops: CDR1 MDHEN, CDR2 SYDVKM. This CDR3 has 15 residues. DNA for the CDR3: TGTGCCAGCAGTACCTGGACAGGGTTTTATCAGCCCCAGCATTTT. Amino acid sequence: CASSTWTGFYQPQHF.

V is TRBV7-6 and J is TRBJ2-1; 13 bases line up with TRBD2. The ends lost 4 bases at V and 0 bases at J; junction bases unmatched: 6. Per germline, CDR1 SGHVS and CDR2 FNYEAQ. This CDR3 has 18 amino acids. CDR3 in amino acids: CASSSGLAGALSYNEQFF. The DNA for the CDR3 is TGTGCCAGCAGCTCCGGACTAGCGGGGGCCCTCTCCTACAATGAGCAGTTCTTC. Combining the CDR3 with reference TRBV7-6 and TRBJ2-1 gives the whole variable domain GAGVSQSPRYKVTKRGQDVALRCDPISGHVSLYWYRQALGQGPEFLTYFNYEAQQDKSGLPNDRFSAERPEGSISTLTIQRTEQRDSAMYRCASSSGLAGALSYNEQFFGPGTRLTVL.

This chain uses TRBV9 with TRBJ2-5, with D unclear. The V gene's germline CDR1 is SGDLS and CDR2 YYNGEE. V was trimmed by 3 bases and J by 3 bases, leaving 6 bases between them. The CDR3 has 12 amino acids. CDR3 region: CASSAFEETQYF. The CDR3 DNA sequence: TGTGCCAGCAGCGCCTTCGAAGAGACCCAGTACTTC.